The clone carrying this T cell receptor (beta chain) was counted only a few times. Antigen unknown. The sample belongs to a study of response to subunit inactivated influenza vaccine. The V end was cut by 7 bases, the J end by 1 base, with 21 bases between. Germline V CDR1 and CDR2: SGHAT, FQNNGV. This CDR3 has 17 amino acids. Study-level points and caveats: The study's authors posited that every seasonal influenza vaccination enlists few new T cells.

TCRdb independently ran MiXCR on the RT-PCR reads; one entry per CDR3 protein. The sample shows almost 250,000 distinct CDR3 sequences, 12% of them seen only once. This TCR came from a man aged 50 to 59 who received an inactivated influenza vaccine. This sequence joins TRBV11-2 and TRBJ2-3, with D possibly matching TRBD2 (7 bases). Specimen: non-naive T cells sorted from PBMCs, collected around 14 days before vaccination. The CDR3 region has the DNA TGTGCCAGCATGGTCGATCTAGTGGGGGGGCGCACAGATACGCAGTATTTT. Translated: CASMVDLVGGRTDTQYF.